These 17 T cell receptor beta chains share one sample of origin, sequenced in a study of blood T cell repertoires in COVID-19 (dated by TCRdb to the early 2020s). The library was generated by the immunoSEQ multiplex PCR assay. Held by TCRdb, this immuneACCESS table contains in-frame sequences only and omits some clones. Under half of the omission traces to an unresolved V gene where checked; the cause of the rest is unknown. Present in this sample are fewer than 350,000 clones, around 85% of which were seen just once. In total, the top ten clones hold under 7% of the sample. The sample comprised PBMCs or T cells enriched from blood (not recorded which). These receptors all come from a woman in her thirties or forties who had recovered from COVID-19.

A word on this clone: This same CDR3 is encoded by further DNA sequences in the sample. This rearrangement joins TRBV6-2 or TRBV6-3 to TRBJ2-5, with 16 bases fitting TRBD2. The germline CDR1 and CDR2 sequences are MNHEY and SVGEGT. The CDR3 spans 16 residues. V lost 4 bases and J lost 2; bases outside the gene matches: 1. CDR3 sequence: CASSLGLAGGQETQYF. CDR3 sequence (DNA): TGTGCCAGCAGTTTGGGACTAGCGGGAGGGCAAGAGACCCAGTACTTC.

A word on this clone: Other DNA sequences in the sample encode the same CDR3. The V and J genes are TRBV18 and TRBJ1-5; 8 bases match TRBD1. The ends lost 2 bases at V and 7 bases at J; junction bases unmatched: 4. This CDR3 region has 14 residues. CDR1 is KGHSH, CDR2 LQKENI, per germline. The CDR3: CASSPGQGGQPQHF. The DNA of the CDR3 is TGTGCCAGCTCACCAGGACAGGGTGGCCAGCCCCAGCATTTT.

This chain links TRBV27 with TRBJ2-3, with 8 bases identical to TRBD2. Germline V gene lookup returns CDR1 MNHEY and CDR2 SMNVEV (reference sequence). V shed 5 bases, J shed 0 bases, and the junction held 13 bases outside the gene matches. This CDR3 has 18 amino acids. For the CDR3, the DNA is TGTGCCAGCAGTCCCGAGTGGGGAGCGGGAGATAGCACAGATACGCAGTATTTT. This sequence encodes CASSPEWGAGDSTDTQYF.

V is TRBV18 and J is TRBJ1-6, with 7 bases matching TRBD1. CDR3 size: 16 residues. Germline V gene sequence: CDR1 KGHSH, CDR2 LQKENI. Trimming cost V 2 bases and J 7 bases; bases outside gene matches: 8. The CDR3 region is CASSPNNGRGNSPLHF. The CDR3 DNA is TGTGCCAGCTCACCAAACAATGGCAGGGGGAATTCACCCCTCCACTTT.

The genes are TRBV7-2 and TRBJ1-6, with 10 nucleotides matching TRBD1. There are 15 residues in the CDR3. CDR1 SGHTA and CDR2 FQGNSA come from the germline V gene. The junction had 7 bases not matched to a gene; V was cut back by 7 bases and J by 7 bases. The chain's CDR3 is CASTRDRGRNSPLHF. The DNA for the CDR3 is TGTGCCAGCACCAGGGACAGGGGAAGAAATTCACCCCTCCACTTT.

The rearrangement links TRBV7-9 to TRBJ1-4; the match to TRBD1 covers 8 bases. Per germline, CDR1 SEHNR and CDR2 FQNEAQ (reference sequence). V trimming: 4 bases; J trimming: 8 bases; junction bases outside the gene matches: 12. The CDR3 contains 16 residues. This chain's CDR3 is CASSSGGDDLGEKLFF. In DNA, the CDR3 is TGTGCCAGCAGCTCAGGGGGCGACGATCTAGGAGAAAAACTGTTTTTT.

This chain joins TRBV18 and TRBJ1-1, with D possibly TRBD1 on 6 matching bases. The CDR3 spans 16 residues. V was shortened by 4 bases and J by 4 bases, with 19 bases between the two germline ends. Germline V gives CDR1 KGHSH, CDR2 LQKENI. CDR3 DNA: TGTGCCAGCTCACGAGAAAGAACAGGGACGGGCACTGAAGCTTTCTTT. This encodes CASSRERTGTGTEAFF.

The V call is TRBV18, the J call TRBJ2-1; D is unclear. V was cut by 2 bases and J by 0 bases, with 11 bases left in between. Germline V gives CDR1 KGHSH, CDR2 LQKENI. This CDR3 has 16 amino acids. The CDR3 bases are TGTGCCAGCTCACCAGGGCAGACCTACTCCTACAATGAGCAGTTCTTC. Protein: CASSPGQTYSYNEQFF.

The chain employs TRBV19 and TRBJ2-5; D is perhaps TRBD1 (6 bases). Germline CDR1 reads LNHDA; CDR2 reads SQIVND (reference sequence). CDR3 size: 13 residues. The V end was cut by 5 bases, the J end by 3 bases, with 10 bases between. The CDR3 sequence is CASSLGQKETQYF. The CDR3 region has the DNA TGTGCCAGTAGTTTAGGACAGAAAGAGACCCAGTACTTC.

The J gene is TRBJ1-3, the V gene TRBV9; 9 bases agree with TRBD1. This CDR3 has 16 residues. The V gene's germline CDR1 is SGDLS and CDR2 YYNGEE. After removal of 0 bases from V and 8 bases from J, the junction contained 9 bases not matched to a gene. The CDR3 bases are TGTGCCAGCAGCGTAGGGGTCACAGGGGGCGTCGACACCATATATTTT. Translating gives CASSVGVTGGVDTIYF.

V and J are TRBV4-1 and TRBJ1-2; D is perhaps TRBD1 (5 bases). The CDR3 is 13 amino acids. Germline V lookup: CDR1 MGHRA, CDR2 YSYEKL. Trimming took 2 bases from V and 4 from J, leaving 8 bases between them. Written as DNA, the CDR3 is TGCGCCAGCAGCCAACAGGGAGGCTATGGCTACACCTTC. Its protein is CASSQQGGYGYTF.

The rearrangement joins TRBV7-2 to TRBJ1-1; TRBD1 aligns across 9 bases. J gave up 8 bases and V 1 base, and 2 bases lay outside the gene matches. The CDR3 sequence is 13 residues long. Germline V gene data show CDR1 as SGHTA and CDR2 as FQGNSA. The CDR3 spells CASSLVTGGEAFF. The CDR3 DNA reads as TGTGCCAGCAGCTTAGTGACAGGGGGAGAAGCTTTCTTT.

This chain connects TRBV14 to TRBJ2-6; TRBD2 matches 7 bases. Germline V gene sequence: CDR1 SGHDN, CDR2 FVKESK. V shed 1 base and J 0 bases; nucleotides not matched to a gene: 12. The CDR3 consists of 20 residues. As DNA, the CDR3 is TGTGCCAGCAGCCAAGTTAAGCTCGGGGGGTTAGGCTCTGGGGCCAACGTCCTGACTTTC. This sequence encodes CASSQVKLGGLGSGANVLTF.

This clone was counted a few times. Here the CDR3 reads CASSGSTGVRTEAFF. The CDR3, as DNA: TGTGCCAGCAGCGGTTCAACAGGGGTGAGAACTGAAGCTTTCTTT. This chain links TRBV7-6 with TRBJ1-1; 7 nucleotides agree with TRBD1. The germline CDR1 and CDR2 sequences are SGHVS and FNYEAQ. After removal of 5 bases from V and 5 bases from J, the junction contained 11 bases not matched to a gene. CDR3 length: 15 residues.

The CDR3 DNA sequence: TGTGCCAGCTCACCCGCCGGGACAGCAAGCAATCAGCCCCAGCATTTT. Its translation is CASSPAGTASNQPQHF. The rearrangement uses TRBV18 and TRBJ1-5, with 7 nucleotides matching TRBD1. The germline gives CDR1 KGHSH, CDR2 LQKENI. The trim removed 3 bases at V and 1 base at J, leaving 6 bases unmatched. CDR3 size: 16 residues.

This chain connects TRBV7-2 to TRBJ1-6; a weak D match, TRBD1 (6 bases). CDR1 is SGHTA, CDR2 FQGNSA, per germline. CDR3 length: 13 amino acids. V lost 8 bases, J lost 9 bases, and 14 bases lay in between. This CDR3 is CASGDTGFSPLHF. The CDR3 nucleotides are TGTGCCAGCGGGGACACAGGGTTTTCACCCCTCCACTTT.

This sequence joins TRBV27 and TRBJ2-7; 10 bases line up with TRBD2. The V segment lost 2 bases and the J segment 2 bases; nucleotides outside the gene matches: 6. The CDR3 runs 16 residues. Germline V gene lookup returns CDR1 MNHEY and CDR2 SMNVEV (reference sequence). The chain's CDR3 is CASSLLAGARPYEQYF. CDR3 DNA: TGTGCCAGCAGTTTACTAGCGGGGGCAAGACCCTACGAGCAGTACTTC.